The rows below give T cell receptor beta chains drawn from one sample of a study of T cells in Graves' hyperthyroidism and ophthalmopathy. TCRdb reanalysed the multiplex PCR reads using MiXCR and keeps one entry per CDR3 protein. The sample holds 45,000 to 55,000 distinct CDR3 sequences; roughly 51% are singletons and the top ten take around a third. The sequenced material came from peripheral blood or thyroid tissue (not recorded which). The receptors were sampled from a young man with Graves' hyperthyroidism. The CDR3 runs from the conserved cysteine through the conserved F or W. A D gene is named only where the DNA matches it firmly. The listing skips clone size in some rows; elsewhere it reads once, few, many or a size class.

CDR3nt: TGTGCCAGCAGTTACTCTCGTTCCCGGGACAGTGGAAACACCATATATTTT
CDR3aa: CASSYSRSRDSGNTIYF
abundance: many
len: 17
j_gene: TRBJ1-3
d_gene: TRBD1
v_gene: TRBV6-5

CDR3nt: TGTGCCAGCAGCTATAGTGAGGTTCGGGGCACTGAAGCTTTCTTT
CDR3aa: CASSYSEVRGTEAFF
abundance: .
len: 15
j_gene: TRBJ1-1
d_gene: .
v_gene: TRBV7-9

CDR3nt: TGTGCCAGCAGTTCACACAGGGGCCAACGAGCTAACTATAGCTACACCTTC
CDR3aa: CASSSHRGQRANYSYTF
abundance: .
len: 17
j_gene: TRBJ1-2
d_gene: TRBD1
v_gene: TRBV6-2/TRBV6-3

CDR3nt: TGTGCCAGCAGCCCTTCGGATCAGCCTGGAGATACGCAGTATTTT
CDR3aa: CASSPSDQPGDTQYF
abundance: many
len: 15
j_gene: TRBJ2-3
d_gene: .
v_gene: TRBV27

CDR3nt: TGTGCCAGCAGCCCCGGACAGGGCGACTATGGCTACACCTTC
CDR3aa: CASSPGQGDYGYTF
abundance: .
len: 14
j_gene: TRBJ1-2
d_gene: TRBD1
v_gene: TRBV14

CDR3nt: TGTGCCAGCAGCCGGACAGGGGGTGATCCCGGGGAGCTGTTTTTT
CDR3aa: CASSRTGGDPGELFF
abundance: .
len: 15
j_gene: TRBJ2-2
d_gene: TRBD1
v_gene: TRBV14

CDR3nt: TGTGCCAGCAGTTTGACGGGAAACACCGGGGAGCTGTTATTT
CDR3aa: CASSLTGNTGELLF
abundance: .
len: 14
j_gene: TRBJ2-2
d_gene: .
v_gene: TRBV28

CDR3nt: TGTGCCAGCAGCTTAAGCAGGGGTTCAGGAAACACCATATATTTT
CDR3aa: CASSLSRGSGNTIYF
abundance: .
len: 15
j_gene: TRBJ1-3
d_gene: .
v_gene: TRBV7-3

CDR3nt: TGCGCCATCAGTGATACGTGGGACACTGAAGCTTTCTTT
CDR3aa: CAISDTWDTEAFF
abundance: .
len: 13
j_gene: TRBJ1-1
d_gene: .
v_gene: TRBV10-3

CDR3nt: TGTGCCAGCTCCGGGACAGGGCGTGAAAAACTGTTTTTT
CDR3aa: CASSGTGREKLFF
abundance: .
len: 13
j_gene: TRBJ1-4
d_gene: TRBD1
v_gene: TRBV7-9

CDR3nt: TGTGCCACCAGAGAGACAGGCCCGGTTGAAAAACTGTTTTTT
CDR3aa: CATRETGPVEKLFF
abundance: .
len: 14
j_gene: TRBJ1-4
d_gene: .
v_gene: TRBV15

CDR3nt: TGCAGTGCTAGAGATTTCGGGACAGGCACCCTCTACGAGCAGTACTTC
CDR3aa: CSARDFGTGTLYEQYF
abundance: .
len: 16
j_gene: TRBJ2-7
d_gene: TRBD1
v_gene: TRBV20-1

CDR3nt: TGTGCCAGCAGTCGAACAGGGGGCGCGTCCGAGCAGTACTTC
CDR3aa: CASSRTGGASEQYF
abundance: .
len: 14
j_gene: TRBJ2-7
d_gene: TRBD1
v_gene: TRBV7-9

CDR3nt: TGTGCCAGCAGCCCATTTGGGGGGTACACGATCTCTGGGGCCAACGTCCTGACTTTC
CDR3aa: CASSPFGGYTISGANVLTF
abundance: many
len: 19
j_gene: TRBJ2-6
d_gene: .
v_gene: TRBV7-2

CDR3nt: TGTGCCAGCTCCCCATACAACAGGAACACTGAAGCTTTCTTT
CDR3aa: CASSPYNRNTEAFF
abundance: many
len: 14
j_gene: TRBJ1-1
d_gene: .
v_gene: TRBV28

CDR3nt: TGCGCCAGCGGACCGACAGCCTCTAATTCACCCCTCCACTTT
CDR3aa: CASGPTASNSPLHF
abundance: .
len: 14
j_gene: TRBJ1-6
d_gene: .
v_gene: TRBV6-6

CDR3nt: TGTGCCATCAGTGAGCAGGGAATTTGGAATCAGCCCCAGCATTTT
CDR3aa: CAISEQGIWNQPQHF
abundance: many
len: 15
j_gene: TRBJ1-5
d_gene: .
v_gene: TRBV10-3

CDR3nt: TGTGCCACCAGTGGCCCGGGACAGGGAAATCAGCCCCAGCATTTT
CDR3aa: CATSGPGQGNQPQHF
abundance: .
len: 15
j_gene: TRBJ1-5
d_gene: TRBD1
v_gene: TRBV24-1

CDR3nt: TGTGCCAGCAGCTTACAGGGGTACAACGAGCAGTACTTC
CDR3aa: CASSLQGYNEQYF
abundance: .
len: 13
j_gene: TRBJ2-7
d_gene: TRBD1
v_gene: TRBV2

CDR3nt: TGTGCTAGCAGTCCCGATTATAGCGGGCGGTCCTACGAGCAGTACTTC
CDR3aa: CASSPDYSGRSYEQYF
abundance: .
len: 16
j_gene: TRBJ2-7
d_gene: TRBD2
v_gene: TRBV28

CDR3nt: TGTGCCAGCAGCTTAGTCACTAGGGAGTCGGAGACCCAGTACTTC
CDR3aa: CASSLVTRESETQYF
abundance: .
len: 15
j_gene: TRBJ2-5
d_gene: .
v_gene: TRBV7-9

CDR3nt: TGTGCCAGCAGTGACGGACAGTTTGCGACCCAGTACTTC
CDR3aa: CASSDGQFATQYF
abundance: .
len: 13
j_gene: TRBJ2-5
d_gene: .
v_gene: TRBV6-4

CDR3nt: TGTGCCAGCAGCCTGGACAGGGGGTTCGGAAACACCATATATTTT
CDR3aa: CASSLDRGFGNTIYF
abundance: many
len: 15
j_gene: TRBJ1-3
d_gene: TRBD1
v_gene: TRBV5-6

CDR3nt: TGTGCCATCCGGCGCTCCCACCAAGGACAGGTGACCCAGTACTTC
CDR3aa: CAIRRSHQGQVTQYF
abundance: .
len: 15
j_gene: TRBJ2-5
d_gene: TRBD1
v_gene: TRBV10-3

CDR3nt: TGCAGTGCTAGGGCGTCCTCCTATAATTCACCCCTCCACTTT
CDR3aa: CSARASSYNSPLHF
abundance: many
len: 14
j_gene: TRBJ1-6
d_gene: .
v_gene: TRBV20-1

CDR3nt: TGTGCCAGCAGTCTTCAGGGGGCTCAGCCCCAGCATTTT
CDR3aa: CASSLQGAQPQHF
abundance: many
len: 13
j_gene: TRBJ1-5
d_gene: TRBD1
v_gene: TRBV6-2/TRBV6-3

CDR3nt: TGTGCCAGCAGTACCGGGCCAAGGAGGACAACTAATGAAAAACTGTTTTTT
CDR3aa: CASSTGPRRTTNEKLFF
abundance: .
len: 17
j_gene: TRBJ1-4
d_gene: .
v_gene: TRBV9

CDR3nt: TGCAGCGTTCAGAGCTCTGGGGCCAACGTCCTGACTTTC
CDR3aa: CSVQSSGANVLTF
abundance: .
len: 13
j_gene: TRBJ2-6
d_gene: .
v_gene: TRBV29-1

CDR3nt: TGCAGCGTTGAGGGGCTTCTGCTAGCGGGAGGTAAAGGCCAAGAGACCCAGTACTTC
CDR3aa: CSVEGLLLAGGKGQETQYF
abundance: .
len: 19
j_gene: TRBJ2-5
d_gene: TRBD2
v_gene: TRBV29-1

CDR3nt: TGTGCCACCAGTGATCGGGGAGTGGTCTACGAGCAGTACTTC
CDR3aa: CATSDRGVVYEQYF
abundance: once
len: 14
j_gene: TRBJ2-7
d_gene: .
v_gene: TRBV24-1

CDR3nt: TGCAGTGCTAGTCGGGACAGGGACGAAGTGGGCCACTTT
CDR3aa: CSASRDRDEVGHF
abundance: .
len: 13
j_gene: TRBJ1-6
d_gene: TRBD1
v_gene: TRBV20-1

CDR3nt: TGTGCCAGCAGCTGGGGACAGGGGTTTGAGGGCCAGTACTTC
CDR3aa: CASSWGQGFEGQYF
abundance: .
len: 14
j_gene: TRBJ2-5
d_gene: TRBD1
v_gene: TRBV7-9

CDR3nt: TGTGCCAGCAGGACCGGGACAGGGAGTGAAAAACTGTTTTTT
CDR3aa: CASRTGTGSEKLFF
abundance: .
len: 14
j_gene: TRBJ1-4
d_gene: TRBD1
v_gene: TRBV2

CDR3nt: TGCAGTGCTCCCCGGCAGGGGGCGACCACCGGGGAGCTGTTTTTT
CDR3aa: CSAPRQGATTGELFF
abundance: many
len: 15
j_gene: TRBJ2-2
d_gene: TRBD1
v_gene: TRBV20-1

CDR3nt: TGTGCCAGTAGTTCCCACGGGGTCTCACCCCTCCACTTT
CDR3aa: CASSSHGVSPLHF
abundance: .
len: 13
j_gene: TRBJ1-6
d_gene: .
v_gene: TRBV19

CDR3nt: TGCGCCAGCAGCTTCCCTGTAGGGGACACTGAAGCTTTCTTT
CDR3aa: CASSFPVGDTEAFF
abundance: many
len: 14
j_gene: TRBJ1-1
d_gene: .
v_gene: TRBV5-1

CDR3nt: TGTGCCAGCAGCCAAGAGGAAGGTACCGCTTTCTTT
CDR3aa: CASSQEEGTAFF
abundance: many
len: 12
j_gene: TRBJ1-1
d_gene: .
v_gene: TRBV4-2

CDR3nt: TGTGCCAGCAGTTTAGATGGGGCCAGGGCGGCTCAGCCCCAGCATTTT
CDR3aa: CASSLDGARAAQPQHF
abundance: many
len: 16
j_gene: TRBJ1-5
d_gene: .
v_gene: TRBV27

CDR3nt: TGTGCCAGCAGCCCGGGGGAGACCCAGTACTTC
CDR3aa: CASSPGETQYF
abundance: .
len: 11
j_gene: TRBJ2-5
d_gene: .
v_gene: TRBV7-6

CDR3nt: TGCAGTGCTAGAGATCCGCGACAGAACTACGAGCAGTACTTC
CDR3aa: CSARDPRQNYEQYF
abundance: many
len: 14
j_gene: TRBJ2-7
d_gene: .
v_gene: TRBV20-1

CDR3nt: TGTGCCAGCAGCCAAGACGGGCGGACTTCTCACCTCCACTTT
CDR3aa: CASSQDGRTSHLHF
abundance: many
len: 14
j_gene: TRBJ1-6
d_gene: .
v_gene: TRBV14

CDR3nt: TGTGCCAGCAGTGACGACCAGCCCCAGCATTTT
CDR3aa: CASSDDQPQHF
abundance: many
len: 11
j_gene: TRBJ1-5
d_gene: .
v_gene: TRBV2

CDR3nt: TGTGCCAGCAAGCTAACGGGACAGGGGACCGGGGAGCTGTTTTTT
CDR3aa: CASKLTGQGTGELFF
abundance: .
len: 15
j_gene: TRBJ2-2
d_gene: TRBD1
v_gene: TRBV2

CDR3nt: TGTGCCAGCAGTGAGCGGGGACAGGGGATCACCGGGGAGCTGTTTTTT
CDR3aa: CASSERGQGITGELFF
abundance: .
len: 16
j_gene: TRBJ2-2
d_gene: TRBD1
v_gene: TRBV25-1

CDR3nt: TGTGCCAGCAGTGAATTTAATACAGACGAGCAGTACTTC
CDR3aa: CASSEFNTDEQYF
abundance: few
len: 13
j_gene: TRBJ2-7
d_gene: .
v_gene: TRBV25-1

CDR3nt: TGTGCCAGTAGTGGGTGGACTGAAGCTTTCTTT
CDR3aa: CASSGWTEAFF
abundance: .
len: 11
j_gene: TRBJ1-1
d_gene: .
v_gene: TRBV19

CDR3nt: TGCGCCAGCAGCGTCGAGGGCCGGACTGAAGCTTTCTTT
CDR3aa: CASSVEGRTEAFF
abundance: many
len: 13
j_gene: TRBJ1-1
d_gene: .
v_gene: TRBV4-1

CDR3nt: TGTGCCAGCGTAGACGGTTATCAGCCCCAGCATTTT
CDR3aa: CASVDGYQPQHF
abundance: .
len: 12
j_gene: TRBJ1-5
d_gene: .
v_gene: TRBV2

CDR3nt: TGTGCCAGCACCAACCTACTAGCTTCCGGGGCCAACGTCCTGACTTTC
CDR3aa: CASTNLLASGANVLTF
abundance: .
len: 16
j_gene: TRBJ2-6
d_gene: .
v_gene: TRBV2

CDR3nt: TGTGCCAGCAGTGAATTTGTCGGGGGGAACTATGGCTACACCTTC
CDR3aa: CASSEFVGGNYGYTF
abundance: .
len: 15
j_gene: TRBJ1-2
d_gene: .
v_gene: TRBV25-1

CDR3nt: TGTGCCAGCAGCTTAATCGTGGGGACGGAGACCCAGTACTTC
CDR3aa: CASSLIVGTETQYF
abundance: .
len: 14
j_gene: TRBJ2-5
d_gene: .
v_gene: TRBV7-2

CDR3nt: TGCGCCAGCAGATCAACCGGGACAGGGGTCTCACCCCTCCACTTT
CDR3aa: CASRSTGTGVSPLHF
abundance: many
len: 15
j_gene: TRBJ1-6
d_gene: TRBD1
v_gene: TRBV5-1

CDR3nt: TGTGCCAGCAGGGACCTGGACACTGAAGCTTTCTTT
CDR3aa: CASRDLDTEAFF
abundance: .
len: 12
j_gene: TRBJ1-1
d_gene: .
v_gene: TRBV2

CDR3nt: TGTGCCAGCTCACCCACCGAAGTCGGAAACTATGGCTACACCTTC
CDR3aa: CASSPTEVGNYGYTF
abundance: .
len: 15
j_gene: TRBJ1-2
d_gene: .
v_gene: TRBV7-2

CDR3nt: TGCAGTGCTAGATCGGGGGGGGGGCGCTACGAGCAGTACTTC
CDR3aa: CSARSGGGRYEQYF
abundance: .
len: 14
j_gene: TRBJ2-7
d_gene: TRBD2
v_gene: TRBV20-1